This is a list of T cell receptor beta chains from one sample in a study of T-cell memory formation after mild COVID-19. TCRdb re-called the 5' RACE reads with MiXCR, one entry per CDR3 protein. The repertoire holds 250,000 to 350,000 distinct CDR3 sequences, with 13% to 15% as singletons. The sample was PBMCs or a T cell subset sorted from them (not recorded which). The source of these receptors is a man in his late teens or twenties who had mild COVID-19 (a few samples of this study predate the infection). Cell type and time point are not known. Both conserved end residues are part of each CDR3. The D gene is left open where the match is weak. Clone sizes are given selectively: once, few, many, or a class where the clone is expanded.

-	TRBV12-3/TRBV12-4	-	TRBJ2-3	CASSFGGYGADTQYF	TGTGCCAGCAGTTTTGGCGGTTATGGGGCAGATACGCAGTATTTT
TRBD2	TRBV7-2	-	TRBJ2-3	CASSSRAGSGDTQYF	TGTGCCAGCAGCTCGCGAGCGGGGTCGGGGGATACGCAGTATTTT
TRBD1	TRBV3-1	-	TRBJ2-3	CASSQEWGTGPDTQYF	TGTGCCAGCAGCCAAGAATGGGGGACAGGACCAGATACGCAGTATTTT
TRBD1	TRBV5-1	-	TRBJ1-4	CASSRQGETNEKLFF	TGCGCCAGCAGTCGACAGGGGGAAACTAATGAAAAACTGTTTTTT
-	TRBV15	few	TRBJ2-7	CATSRTGLVEQYF	TGTGCCACCAGCAGGACGGGTCTAGTCGAGCAGTACTTC
-	TRBV7-9	-	TRBJ2-7	CASREAGADYEQYF	TGTGCCAGCAGGGAGGCAGGGGCCGACTACGAGCAGTACTTC
-	TRBV4-3	-	TRBJ2-5	CASSRLAGSGQTQYF	TGCGCCAGCAGCCGCCTCGCGGGGTCCGGGCAGACCCAGTACTTC
TRBD1	TRBV12-3/TRBV12-4	-	TRBJ1-1	CASRKQGGLNTEAFF	TGTGCCAGCAGGAAACAGGGGGGTCTGAACACTGAAGCTTTCTTT
-	TRBV5-1	-	TRBJ2-1	CASSLAPRGPPEQFF	TGCGCCAGCAGCTTGGCACCACGGGGGCCACCGGAGCAGTTCTTC
-	TRBV9	few	TRBJ2-3	CASSAEWADTQYF	TGTGCCAGCAGCGCGGAATGGGCAGATACGCAGTATTTT
TRBD2	TRBV29-1	few	TRBJ2-5	CSVESGGAETQYF	TGCAGCGTTGAAAGCGGGGGGGCTGAGACCCAGTACTTC
-	TRBV7-9	few	TRBJ2-7	CASTLDGPYEQYF	TGTGCCAGCACACTCGACGGACCCTACGAGCAGTACTTC
-	TRBV5-1	few	TRBJ1-5	CASSPTPEAQSQHF	TGCGCCAGCAGCCCGACCCCTGAGGCTCAGTCCCAGCATTTT
-	TRBV6-1	few	TRBJ1-3	CASSEGVFPGNTIYF	TGTGCCAGCAGTGAAGGGGTGTTTCCTGGAAACACCATATATTTT
-	TRBV7-9	-	TRBJ1-3	CASRPEGSSGNTIYF	TGTGCCAGCAGACCCGAGGGGAGCTCTGGAAACACCATATATTTT
TRBD1	TRBV6-5	many	TRBJ2-4	CAIADRGGIQYF	TGTGCCATCGCGGACAGGGGAGGGATTCAGTACTTC
TRBD1	TRBV13	-	TRBJ2-3	CASSLDRVSDTQYF	TGTGCCAGCAGCTTGGACAGGGTATCCGATACGCAGTATTTT
-	TRBV27	many	TRBJ2-1	CASSFSFYNEQFF	TGTGCCAGCAGTTTTAGCTTCTACAATGAGCAGTTCTTC
TRBD2	TRBV7-3	-	TRBJ2-1	CASSFHPRRGGSEQFF	TGTGCCAGCAGCTTCCACCCGAGGCGGGGGGGAAGTGAGCAGTTCTTC
-	TRBV10-3	-	TRBJ1-6	CAISESRQNNPPLHF	TGTGCCATCAGTGAGTCGCGGCAGAATAATCCACCCCTCCACTTT
-	TRBV18	few	TRBJ1-1	CASSHSQMNTEAFF	TGTGCCAGCTCACACAGTCAAATGAACACTGAAGCTTTCTTT
TRBD2	TRBV7-8	-	TRBJ2-6	CASWTSGARVVSGANVLTF	TGTGCCAGCTGGACTAGCGGGGCTCGTGTCGTATCTGGGGCCAACGTCCTGACTTTC
-	TRBV20-1	-	TRBJ1-4	CSAGTHGAMKKLFF	TGCAGTGCTGGGACTCATGGGGCTATGAAAAAACTGTTTTTT
TRBD1	TRBV7-9	-	TRBJ1-5	CASSLGTGTGSNQPQHF	TGTGCCAGCAGCTTGGGTACCGGGACAGGGAGCAATCAGCCCCAGCATTTT
TRBD2	TRBV7-2	-	TRBJ2-5	CASNSRGAETQYF	TGTGCCAGCAATTCGCGGGGGGCAGAGACCCAGTACTTC
TRBD1	TRBV10-3	-	TRBJ2-3	CATDPGQGPDTQYF	TGTGCCACCGATCCGGGACAGGGCCCAGATACGCAGTATTTT
-	TRBV7-9	-	TRBJ1-3	CASSSSRGASGNTIYF	TGTGCCAGCAGCTCCTCAAGAGGGGCGTCTGGAAACACCATATATTTT
-	TRBV27	-	TRBJ2-2	CASRIRVNTGELFF	TGTGCCAGCAGGATACGGGTGAACACCGGGGAGCTGTTTTTT
-	TRBV5-6	-	TRBJ2-5	CASSPGQFPETQYF	TGTGCCAGCAGCCCAGGACAGTTCCCTGAGACCCAGTACTTC
TRBD1	TRBV7-2	-	TRBJ1-1	CASSPSGAGGTEAFF	TGTGCCAGCAGCCCTTCGGGGGCAGGGGGGACTGAAGCTTTCTTT
-	TRBV6-6	-	TRBJ1-1	CASSYSLLGSTEAFF	TGTGCCAGCAGTTACTCGCTACTGGGGTCCACTGAAGCTTTCTTT
-	TRBV6-6	few	TRBJ2-2	CASSLRKGLNTGELFF	TGTGCCAGCAGCCTCCGGAAGGGCTTGAACACCGGGGAGCTGTTTTTT
-	TRBV6-2/TRBV6-3	few	TRBJ1-5	CASSYQYSNQPQHF	TGTGCCAGCAGTTACCAGTATAGCAATCAGCCCCAGCATTTT
-	TRBV20-1	-	TRBJ2-3	CSATSNRFSSDTQYF	TGCAGTGCTACCTCCAACAGGTTTTCATCAGATACGCAGTATTTT
-	TRBV3-1	few	TRBJ2-2	CASSRSDYQANTGELFF	TGTGCCAGCAGCCGGAGCGACTACCAGGCGAACACCGGGGAGCTGTTTTTT
-	TRBV6-2/TRBV6-3	few	TRBJ1-6	CASRYREGNSPLHF	TGTGCCAGCAGGTACAGGGAAGGAAATTCACCCCTCCACTTT
TRBD2	TRBV5-6	many	TRBJ2-1	CASSPRGTYNEQFF	TGTGCCAGCAGCCCGCGGGGGACCTACAATGAGCAGTTCTTC
-	TRBV28	-	TRBJ2-5	CASSSRGRGQETQYF	TGTGCCAGCAGTTCCCGGGGCAGGGGCCAAGAGACCCAGTACTTC
-	TRBV12-3/TRBV12-4	many	TRBJ2-1	CASSYLDSDNEQFF	TGTGCCAGCAGTTACTTGGACAGTGACAATGAGCAGTTCTTC